This T cell receptor beta chain was retrieved from a study of cytomegalovirus exposure and HLA in healthy donors. Use of 60 Vbeta and 13 Jbeta primers characterized the PCR. This table comes from immunoSEQ multiplex PCR, and its TCRdb copy is limited to in-frame clones, with some not included. The sample lists 90,000 to 130,000 clones, 65% to 80% occurring once. V lost 5 bases, J lost 2 bases, and 15 bases lay in between. Germline loops: CDR1 SEHNR, CDR2 FQNEAQ (reference sequence). The CDR3 covers 15 residues. This TCR was sampled from an older woman in good health and CMV-seropositive. The chain uses TRBV7-9 and TRBJ1-2; D may be TRBD1 (5 bases). Sequencing was performed on PBMCs. In nucleotides, the CDR3 is TGTGCCAGCAGCCCGCGGCAGGGTGCAAACTATGGCTACACCTTC. Translation: CASSPRQGANYGYTF. The full variable domain, rest sourced from reference TRBV7-9 and TRBJ1-2, is DTGVSQNPRHKITKRGQNVTFRCDPISEHNRLYWYRQTLGQGPEFLTYFQNEAQLEKSRLLSDRFSAERPKGSFSTLEIQRTEQGDSAMYLCASSPRQGANYGYTFGSGTRLTVV.